A selection of T cell receptor beta chains follows, all from one sample in a study of CD8 T cells in ankylosing spondylitis. TCRdb passed the 5' RACE reads through MiXCR, listing each CDR3 protein once. The sample consists of 200,000 to 250,000 distinct CDR3 sequences, around a quarter of them appearing once. Sequenced sample: blood, either unsorted or a sorted T cell fraction (not recorded which). The origin of the receptors is a male donor with ankylosing spondylitis or in good health (not recorded which). The conserved cysteine and the conserved F or W are not part of the CDR3 here. Size is omitted from some rows. Given values are once, few, many or a class for expanded clones.

TRBV7-2	many	ASSLAPTVTGSYNEQF
TRBV4-2	.	ASSQDSGAYNEQF
TRBV5-1	few	ASSPVTAEAQQY
TRBV7-2	many	ASSPRSSGYEQY
TRBV25-1	many	ASSETNTGELF
TRBV20-1	many	SARGPKGGSNTGELF
TRBV7-9	few	ASSPGLAPYEQY
TRBV11-2	many	ASSYTSGEETQY
TRBV24-1	.	ATSGGKNTDTQY
TRBV12-3/TRBV12-4	many	ASSLRVEKLF
TRBV25-1	many	ASSREGAKTGELF
TRBV10-1	.	ASSESIAGGTYNEQF
TRBV5-6	.	ASSPAASSYEQY
TRBV20-1	many	SARAGTLYEQY
TRBV9	many	ASSVRDEQF
TRBV7-2	.	ASSLGGLAGEHHEQY
TRBV20-1	few	SARDLDRVYEQY
TRBV6-2/TRBV6-3	.	ASSQGQGSF
TRBV6-1	.	ASRGSVPRFGELF
TRBV4-2	.	ASSQDTPGQGYEQY
TRBV6-1	.	ASRLQGASVLT
TRBV6-1	.	ASSQTVLANYEQY
TRBV4-2	many	ASSRETATNEKLF
TRBV18	few	ASSPTATYEQY
TRBV29-1	.	SVGGTGGEQY
TRBV11-2	many	ASKGSEKNTEAF
TRBV20-1	.	SAQGGAGRGQTQY
TRBV12-3/TRBV12-4	many	ASTLGAQIAKNIQY
TRBV5-6	medium-sized	ASSPDRGTSNQPQH
TRBV11-2	many	ASSLEGGRAYEQY
TRBV20-1	.	SAPRGVGETNSPLH
TRBV7-2	many	ASSLAPAALTNTGELF
TRBV29-1	few	SVGGTGMNEQF
TRBV15	.	ATSRDPNQAETQY
TRBV20-1	.	SATGGSSATGELF
TRBV29-1	many	SVESQGIGTQY
TRBV29-1	few	SVGRDRGNGETQY
TRBV6-1	many	ASRAGQRMSNQPQH
TRBV18	many	ASSIQGTTGELF
TRBV10-1	.	ASSDPLVQSVQPQH
TRBV29-1	.	SVRLDPTEQY
TRBV5-1	once	ASTQGGGETQY
TRBV5-1	many	ASTAGASGSQETQY
TRBV5-1	many	ASSLSGGTYEQY
TRBV12-3/TRBV12-4	.	ASWGSGSSYNEQF
TRBV18	.	ASSLQTGERYGYT
TRBV5-1	many	ASSVPSTDTQY
TRBV20-1	.	SAGLAASFWQY
TRBV20-1	many	SAKIGTSVRGEQF
TRBV19	.	ASSELLNQPQH
TRBV12-3/TRBV12-4	many	ASRETSGRAGELF
TRBV4-1	many	ASSQALTGTSGTGEQF
TRBV20-1	many	SALAGRGGTDTQY
TRBV4-3	many	ASSQDRLTEAF
TRBV6-2/TRBV6-3	.	ASSYGPGPYYGYT
TRBV4-1	many	ASSHMGTDTQY
TRBV20-1	.	SATSGGPYEQY
TRBV29-1	many	SVEGGAREGDTQY
TRBV29-1	.	SVVRLAGNSNEQF
TRBV20-1	.	SARYSGSSYNEQF